This T cell receptor (beta chain) appears in the sequencing data of a study of cytomegalovirus exposure and HLA in healthy donors. Per germline, CDR1 SGHRS and CDR2 YFSETQ. Trimming at V came to 4 bases and at J to 0 bases, leaving 6 bases not matched to a gene. The CDR3 loop spans 15 amino acids. On this clone itself: Its antigen is undetermined.

Study-wide results and caveats: Earlier analysis yielded a pattern in which most TCR beta V segments were productive about 87% or about 30% of the time.

The PCR ran on 60 Vbeta and 13 Jbeta primers. Clones were read by immunoSEQ multiplex PCR, and TCRdb kept only the in-frame ones, dropping some. The sample holds around 120,000 clones, around four fifths seen once. This chain joins TRBV5-1 and TRBJ1-1; 7 nucleotides agree with TRBD1. The sample was PBMCs. The TCR was taken from a boy younger than 18 in good health and CMV-seronegative. The DNA of the CDR3 is TGCGCCAGCAGCCCCTGGACAGGTTTGAACACTGAAGCTTTCTTT. Encoded protein: CASSPWTGLNTEAFF.